This TCR beta chain was obtained from a study of shared clonotypes between healthy human individuals. Study summary: The study enrolled a couple of women and three men aged 18 to 49.

Profiled with immunoSEQ multiplex PCR; TCRdb holds only in-frame clones, not every one. The sample records some 240,000 clones, approximately 65% being singletons. The sequencing input was memory CD4+ T cells sorted from blood. Subset indicated: CD45RA-negative fraction. The sequence came from a man younger than 45 in good health.

CDR3 nucleotides: TGTGCCAGCAGCTTAGATCTACCAGGGGGGCAAGAGACCCAGTACTTC. Translated: CASSLDLPGGQETQYF. J is TRBJ2-5 and V is TRBV11-3, with D possibly matching TRBD1 (7 bases). This CDR3 has 16 residues. The V gene lost 0 bases and the J gene lost 2 bases, with 13 bases spanning the gap. Per the germline V gene, CDR1 is SGHNT and CDR2 is YENEEA.